This TCR beta chain was recovered during a study of monozygotic twins with inflammatory bowel disease. Total RNA isolation used whole blood (no T cell sorting was performed). The input for each TCR library was around 3.5 ug of total RNA. cDNA synthesis was performed in eight separate reactions for each sample. From its re-call of the 5' RACE reads, TCRdb lists each CDR3 protein once, without DNA. The sample has about 43,000 distinct CDR3 sequences. The CDR3 loop spans 16 amino acids. CDR1 SGDLS and CDR2 YYNGEE come from the germline V gene. This receptor was obtained from a human donor with ulcerative colitis or Crohn's disease, or a healthy co-twin of an affected twin (not recorded which). Sequenced material: blood. The V call is TRBV9, the J call TRBJ1-1; TCRdb's D call, TRBD1, is unchecked because there is no DNA. The chain's CDR3 is CASSDLQGSKNTEAFF.